This is a list of T cell receptor beta chains from one sample in a study of blood T cell repertoires in COVID-19. This table comes from immunoSEQ multiplex PCR, and its TCRdb copy is limited to in-frame clones, with some not included. The data contain approximately 85,000 clones, about nine tenths of them singletons. The sample was peripheral blood. The receptors derive from a man aged 45-60 years with active or convalescent COVID-19. The CDR3 runs from the conserved cysteine through the conserved F or W. The order of the fields is CDR3 length, V gene, J gene, clone size, D gene, CDR3 DNA, CDR3 protein. D genes are given only for firm matches. The listing skips clone size in some rows; elsewhere it reads once, few, many or a size class.

13	TRBV18	TRBJ2-5	-	TRBD2	TGTGCCAGCTCACCTAGCGGGGGAGAGACCCAGTACTTC	CASSPSGGETQYF
16	TRBV11-2	TRBJ2-7	-	TRBD1	TGTGCCAGCAGCCCCTCCGGGGACAGAGCAACCTACGAGCAGTACTTC	CASSPSGDRATYEQYF
15	TRBV3-1/TRBV3-2	TRBJ1-2	-	-	TGTGCCAGCAGCGCTGGGGGGGCGAATCGTCATGGCTACACCTTC	CASSAGGANRHGYTF
14	TRBV20-1	TRBJ2-7	-	-	TGCAGTGCTAGTTCAGGGCGGCGCACCTACGAGCAGTACTTC	CSASSGRRTYEQYF
16	TRBV5-6	TRBJ2-3	-	-	TGTGCCAGCAGCTTCGGGAGCCTAGAGCACGGTGATACGCAGTATTTT	CASSFGSLEHGDTQYF
15	TRBV6-5	TRBJ2-1	-	-	TGTGCCAGCAGCACCCGGGACGGGAGCCGGAATGAGCAGTTCTTC	CASSTRDGSRNEQFF
15	TRBV5-4	TRBJ2-1	-	-	TGTGCCAGTCGTAGCGGCCAGGGCCAGATAAATGAGCAGTTCTTC	CASRSGQGQINEQFF
14	TRBV11-2	TRBJ1-1	-	TRBD1	TGTGCCAGCAGCGCTGGGACAGGGAACACTGAAGCTTTCTTT	CASSAGTGNTEAFF
13	TRBV5-1	TRBJ1-4	-	-	TGCGCCAGCAGACAGGCAACTAATGAAAAACTGTTTTTT	CASRQATNEKLFF
15	TRBV30	TRBJ2-2	few	TRBD1	TGTGCCTGGAGTACGGACAGGGGGCGTACCGGGGAGCTGTTTTTT	CAWSTDRGRTGELFF
14	TRBV7-9	TRBJ1-3	-	-	TGTGCCAGCAGCTTTTCTCTTCGTGGAAACACCATATATTTT	CASSFSLRGNTIYF
15	TRBV20-1	TRBJ1-4	-	-	TGCAGTGCGAGTACACCGGGACACAGTAATGAAAAACTGTTTTTT	CSASTPGHSNEKLFF
16	TRBV7-8	TRBJ2-3	-	TRBD2	TGTGCCAGCAGCGCTAATAGCGGGAGGTCTACAGATACGCAGTATTTT	CASSANSGRSTDTQYF
15	TRBV7-2	TRBJ2-1	once	TRBD2	TGTGCCAGCAGCTTAAGCAGCGGGGATTACAATGAGCAGTTCTTC	CASSLSSGDYNEQFF
16	TRBV7-2	TRBJ1-3	-	-	TGTGCCAGCAGCTTAGGGTTCAGGGGCTCCGGAAACACCATATATTTT	CASSLGFRGSGNTIYF
15	TRBV19	TRBJ1-1	-	-	TGTGCCAGTAGTATAACCGGGACAATGAACACTGAAGCTTTCTTT	CASSITGTMNTEAFF
14	TRBV11-2	TRBJ2-3	-	-	TGTGCCAGCAGCTTAGAGGCCACCGTGGCTACGCAGTATTTT	CASSLEATVATQYF
14	TRBV25-1	TRBJ2-5	-	-	TGTGCCAGCAGTGAAGCGGGGAGCCAAGAGACCCAGTACTTC	CASSEAGSQETQYF
14	TRBV30	TRBJ2-1	-	TRBD2	TGTGCCTGGAATACGGCTAGCGGATACAATGAGCAGTTCTTC	CAWNTASGYNEQFF
13	TRBV6-5	TRBJ2-7	-	TRBD1	TGTGCCAGCGGACAGGGTTGGGGCTACGAGCAGTACTTC	CASGQGWGYEQYF
15	TRBV6-6	TRBJ2-4	-	TRBD1	TGTGCCAGCAGAACCCTGGGGACAGGGTTGAACATTCAGTACTTC	CASRTLGTGLNIQYF
16	TRBV2	TRBJ1-6	once	TRBD1	TGTGCCAGCAGTGAAATAGGGGACAGCTTTTATTCACCCCTCCACTTT	CASSEIGDSFYSPLHF
13	TRBV7-9	TRBJ1-2	-	-	TGTGCCAGCAGCTCCTACCTAGCTAATGGCTACACCTTC	CASSSYLANGYTF
15	TRBV9	TRBJ1-3	-	-	TGTGCCAGCAGCCCTAGGGGCGGCTCTGGAAACACCATATATTTT	CASSPRGGSGNTIYF
16	TRBV6-5	TRBJ2-5	-	TRBD2	TGTGCCAGCAGTTCGGGACTAGCGGTGTACCAAGAGACCCAGTACTTC	CASSSGLAVYQETQYF
11	TRBV5-5	TRBJ2-1	-	-	TGTGCCAGCAGCATTCTCAATGAGCAGTTCTTC	CASSILNEQFF
12	TRBV23-1	TRBJ2-1	-	-	TGCGCCAGCAGTCAATCCCGGAATGAGCAGTTCTTC	CASSQSRNEQFF
16	TRBV19	TRBJ2-2	-	-	TGTGCCAGTAGCGCAGGGTTGAGTACGCGGACCGGGGAGCTGTTTTTT	CASSAGLSTRTGELFF
16	TRBV4-3	TRBJ1-1	-	TRBD1	TGCGCCAGCAGCCAAGATCGCCCCGGGACAGGGTCGAAAGCTTTCTTT	CASSQDRPGTGSKAFF
17	TRBV7-6	TRBJ1-6	-	TRBD1	TGTGCCAGCAGCTTACTTTCCCGGACAGGGGCGGATTCACCCCTCCACTTT	CASSLLSRTGADSPLHF
16	TRBV7-2	TRBJ2-3	-	TRBD2	TGTGCCAGCAGCTCAACTAGCGGGGGGGACACAGATACGCAGTATTTT	CASSSTSGGDTDTQYF
14	TRBV2	TRBJ2-1	-	TRBD1	TGTGCCAGCACCAGGACAGGCACTTACAATGAGCAGTTCTTC	CASTRTGTYNEQFF
13	TRBV18	TRBJ1-1	-	-	TGTGCCAGCTCACAGACAGGTGACACTGAAGCTTTCTTT	CASSQTGDTEAFF
15	TRBV6-1	TRBJ2-7	-	TRBD2	TGTGCCAGCAGTGAAGGGGCGGGAGGATCGTACGAGCAGTACTTC	CASSEGAGGSYEQYF
15	TRBV7-7	TRBJ1-4	-	TRBD1	TGTGCCAGCAGCTTAGGGGGACAGCGAAGTGAAAAACTGTTTTTT	CASSLGGQRSEKLFF
14	TRBV6-2/TRBV6-3	TRBJ2-4	-	TRBD1	TGTGCCAGCAGTTTTAAAGGACAGGGCCACATTCAGTACTTC	CASSFKGQGHIQYF
19	TRBV30	TRBJ1-5	-	TRBD1	TGTGCCTGGAGTGTTGGGGGACAGGGTATTGGAGACAGCAATCAGCCCCAGCATTTT	CAWSVGGQGIGDSNQPQHF
13	TRBV10-2	TRBJ1-1	many	TRBD1	TGCGCCAGTCATAGGGGGCCTGACACTGAAGCTTTCTTT	CASHRGPDTEAFF
13	TRBV6-5	TRBJ1-5	-	-	TGTGCCAGCACTAGAAGCTTTAGTGAGCCCCAGCATTTT	CASTRSFSEPQHF
17	TRBV5-4	TRBJ1-4	-	-	TGTGCCAGCAGCTTGGCCGGCAGGGAGGACCGTAATGAAAAACTGTTTTTT	CASSLAGREDRNEKLFF
16	TRBV15	TRBJ2-4	-	-	TGTGCCACCAGCGGGCACGGGTTAGCGGCCAAAAACATTCAGTACTTC	CATSGHGLAAKNIQYF
18	TRBV4-3	TRBJ2-1	-	-	TGCGCCAGCAGCCAAGACCCACATGGACAGAGGATCTACAATGAGCAGTTCTTC	CASSQDPHGQRIYNEQFF
17	TRBV27	TRBJ2-1	-	TRBD1	TGTGCCAGCAGCCTCCGACAGGGGGTTGTGGCTTACAATGAGCAGTTCTTC	CASSLRQGVVAYNEQFF
12	TRBV6-5	TRBJ2-7	few	-	TGTGCCAGCAGTTCCAGGGACTACGAGCAGTACTTC	CASSSRDYEQYF
16	TRBV30	TRBJ2-7	-	TRBD2	TGTGCCTGGCGGGGACTAGCGGGAGGGAAAGCCTACGAGCAGTACTTC	CAWRGLAGGKAYEQYF
16	TRBV9	TRBJ2-5	-	TRBD2	TGTGCCAGCAGCGACCGCGGGAGGGCGCCCCAAGAGACCCAGTACTTC	CASSDRGRAPQETQYF
15	TRBV7-2	TRBJ2-7	-	-	TGTGCCAGCAGCCCACGGGTCAATTCCCCCTACGAGCAGTACTTC	CASSPRVNSPYEQYF
12	TRBV29-1	TRBJ1-5	-	-	TGCAGCGTGAAAAATTTAGATCAGCCCCAGCATTTT	CSVKNLDQPQHF
14	TRBV5-1	TRBJ2-5	-	-	TGCGCCAGCACTTCGGGATTCAGACAAGAGACCCAGTACTTC	CASTSGFRQETQYF
13	TRBV5-6	TRBJ1-1	-	TRBD1	TGTGCCAGCAGGCGACAGGGTGGAACTGAAGCTTTCTTT	CASRRQGGTEAFF
15	TRBV5-1	TRBJ2-1	-	TRBD2	TGCGCCAGCAGCTTGCTGGCTAGCGGGAACCATGAGCAGTTCTTC	CASSLLASGNHEQFF
12	TRBV24-1	TRBJ1-2	-	-	TGTGCCACCAGTGACCCTGGGCGTGGCTACACCTTC	CATSDPGRGYTF
15	TRBV19	TRBJ1-5	-	-	TGTGCCAGTAGTATAGATGGGGCATTTAATCAGCCCCAGCATTTT	CASSIDGAFNQPQHF
15	TRBV5-1	TRBJ2-5	once	TRBD2	TGCGCCACTCAGTTAGGCGGGGGGGCCTGGGAGACCCAGTACTTC	CATQLGGGAWETQYF
16	TRBV5-1	TRBJ2-2	-	TRBD2	TGCGCCAGCAGCCCCGGACTAGCGGGAGACACCGGGGAGCTGTTTTTT	CASSPGLAGDTGELFF
12	TRBV19	TRBJ1-5	-	-	TGTGCCAGTAGCGAGGCCAGTCAGCCCCAGCATTTT	CASSEASQPQHF
11	TRBV29-1	TRBJ1-1	-	TRBD1	TGCAGCGTTGAGAGGGACAGGAACGCTTTCTTT	CSVERDRNAFF
16	TRBV5-1	TRBJ2-3	-	-	TGCGCCAGCAGCTTGGCGGTCCAGCGGAGCGCAGATACGCAGTATTTT	CASSLAVQRSADTQYF
17	TRBV24-1	TRBJ2-3	-	-	TGTGCCACCAGTGCTCGGTATAGCGGATCTAGCACAGATACGCAGTATTTT	CATSARYSGSSTDTQYF